This T cell receptor beta chain was captured by sequencing in a study of neurological immune-mediated disorders. Study findings and constraints: Because no CDR3 amino acid sequences were shared across subjects by expanded clones, private repertoires were suggested in all groups. Patients with HTLV-1-associated myelopathy showed the most TCR clonal expansion. Those with multiple sclerosis showed the least, falling below healthy controls.

Ten or more counts support this clonotype. The target antigen is unknown. V lost 1 base to trimming and J lost 6 bases; unmatched junction nucleotides: 5. This CDR3 is 14 amino acids long. In germline, CDR1 is SGHRS, CDR2 YFSETQ. The method for making cDNA was 5'RACE, and it used 10-nucleotide random UMIs. In each sequencing run, over 180 million TCR-beta sequences were generated from 15-18 subjects. MiXCR, run by TCRdb on the 5' RACE reads, gives a single entry per CDR3 protein. This sample has about 59,000 distinct CDR3 sequences; over 9.5% occur once, and the top ten carry over 8.5%. This clonotype originated in a woman aged 55-69 years with HTLV-1-associated myelopathy (HAM/TSP). Sequencing was performed on PBMCs. The chain carries TRBV5-1 and TRBJ2-7, with TRBD2 matching over 9 bases. CDR3 sequence reads: CASSLPSGITEQYF. As DNA, the CDR3 is TGCGCCAGCAGCTTGCCTAGCGGGATAACCGAGCAGTACTTC.